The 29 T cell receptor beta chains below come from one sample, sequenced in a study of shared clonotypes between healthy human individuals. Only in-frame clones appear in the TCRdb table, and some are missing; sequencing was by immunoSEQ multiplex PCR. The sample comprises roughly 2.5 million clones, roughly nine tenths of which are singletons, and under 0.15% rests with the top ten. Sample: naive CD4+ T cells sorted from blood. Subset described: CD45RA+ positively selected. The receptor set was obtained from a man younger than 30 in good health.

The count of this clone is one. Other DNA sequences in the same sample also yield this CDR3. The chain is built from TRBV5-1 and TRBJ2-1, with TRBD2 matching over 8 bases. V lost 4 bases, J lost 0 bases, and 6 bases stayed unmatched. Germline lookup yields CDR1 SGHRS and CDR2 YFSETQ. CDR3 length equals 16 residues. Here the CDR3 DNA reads TGCGCCAGCAGCCGGGGGGGCGGAAGCTCCTACAATGAGCAGTTCTTC. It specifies CASSRGGGSSYNEQFF.

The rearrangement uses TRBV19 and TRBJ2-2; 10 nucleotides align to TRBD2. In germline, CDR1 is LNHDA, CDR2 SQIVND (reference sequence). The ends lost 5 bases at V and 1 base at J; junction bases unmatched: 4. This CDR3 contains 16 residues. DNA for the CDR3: TGTGCCAGTAGTCCGGGACTAGCGAAGAACACCGGGGAGCTGTTTTTT. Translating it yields CASSPGLAKNTGELFF. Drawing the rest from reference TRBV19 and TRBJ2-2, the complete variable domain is DGGITQSPKYLFRKEGQNVTLSCEQNLNHDAMYWYRQDPGQGLRLIYYSQIVNDFQKGDIAEGYSVSREKKESFPLTVTSAQKNPTAFYLCASSPGLAKNTGELFFGEGSRLTVL.

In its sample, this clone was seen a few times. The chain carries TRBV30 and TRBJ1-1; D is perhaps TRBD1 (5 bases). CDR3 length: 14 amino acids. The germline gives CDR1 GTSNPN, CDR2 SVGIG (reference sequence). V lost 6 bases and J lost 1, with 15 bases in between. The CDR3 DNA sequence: TGTGCCTGCCAGTATGCCGGGGGGAACACTGAAGCTTTCTTT. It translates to CACQYAGGNTEAFF.

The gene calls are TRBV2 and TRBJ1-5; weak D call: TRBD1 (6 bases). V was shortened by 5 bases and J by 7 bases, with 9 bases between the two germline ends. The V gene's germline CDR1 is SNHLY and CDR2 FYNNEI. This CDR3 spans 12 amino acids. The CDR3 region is CASSTGSQPQHF. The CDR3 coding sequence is TGTGCCAGCAGTACAGGGAGCCAGCCCCAGCATTTT.

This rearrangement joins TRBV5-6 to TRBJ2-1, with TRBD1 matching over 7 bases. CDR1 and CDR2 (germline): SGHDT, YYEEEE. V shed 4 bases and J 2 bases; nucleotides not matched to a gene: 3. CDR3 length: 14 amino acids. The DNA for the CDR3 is TGTGCCAGCAGCGTGGGACAGCCCTACAATGAGCAGTTCTTC. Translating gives CASSVGQPYNEQFF.

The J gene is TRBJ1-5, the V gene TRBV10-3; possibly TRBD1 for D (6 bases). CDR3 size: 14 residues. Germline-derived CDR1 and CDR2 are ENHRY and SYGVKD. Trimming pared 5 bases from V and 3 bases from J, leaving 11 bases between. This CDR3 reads CAISPDRHNQPQHF. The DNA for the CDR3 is TGTGCCATCAGTCCGGACAGACACAATCAGCCCCAGCATTTT.

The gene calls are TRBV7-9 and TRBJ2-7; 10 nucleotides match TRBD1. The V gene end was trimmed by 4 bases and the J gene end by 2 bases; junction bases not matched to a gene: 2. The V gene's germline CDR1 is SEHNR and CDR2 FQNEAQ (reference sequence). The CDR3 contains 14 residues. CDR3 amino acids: CASSSTGGPYEQYF. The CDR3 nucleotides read TGTGCCAGCAGCTCGACAGGGGGCCCCTACGAGCAGTACTTC.

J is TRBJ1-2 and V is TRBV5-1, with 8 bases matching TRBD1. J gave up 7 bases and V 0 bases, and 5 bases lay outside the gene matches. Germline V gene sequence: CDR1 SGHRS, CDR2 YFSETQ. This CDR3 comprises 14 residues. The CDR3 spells CASSLGTGLVGYTF. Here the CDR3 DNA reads TGCGCCAGCAGCTTGGGGACAGGGCTCGTTGGCTACACCTTC. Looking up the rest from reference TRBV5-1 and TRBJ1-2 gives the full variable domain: KAGVTQTPRYLIKTRGQQVTLSCSPISGHRSVSWYQQTPGQGLQFLFEYFSETQRNKGNFPGRFSGRQFSNSRSEMNVSTLELGDSALYLCASSLGTGLVGYTFGSGTRLTVV.

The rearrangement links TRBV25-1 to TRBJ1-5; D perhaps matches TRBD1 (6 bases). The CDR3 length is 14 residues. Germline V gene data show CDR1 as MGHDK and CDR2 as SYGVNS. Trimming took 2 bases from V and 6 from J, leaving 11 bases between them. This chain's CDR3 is CASSEMGGSQPQHF. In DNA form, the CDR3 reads TGTGCCAGCAGTGAAATGGGGGGCAGTCAGCCCCAGCATTTT.

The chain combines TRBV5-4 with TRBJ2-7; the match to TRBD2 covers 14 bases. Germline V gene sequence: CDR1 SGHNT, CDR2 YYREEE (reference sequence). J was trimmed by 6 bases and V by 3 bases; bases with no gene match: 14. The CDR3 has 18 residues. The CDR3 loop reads CASSSGTSGGTSLSEQYF. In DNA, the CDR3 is TGTGCCAGCAGCTCCGGGACTAGCGGGGGAACTAGCCTCTCCGAGCAGTACTTC.

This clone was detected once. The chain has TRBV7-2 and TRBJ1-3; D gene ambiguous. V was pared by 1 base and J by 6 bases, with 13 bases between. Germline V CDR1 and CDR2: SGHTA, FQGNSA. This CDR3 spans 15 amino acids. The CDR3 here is CASSLDLRPSNTIYF. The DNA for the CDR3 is TGTGCCAGCAGCTTAGATTTGCGTCCGTCAAACACCATATATTTT.

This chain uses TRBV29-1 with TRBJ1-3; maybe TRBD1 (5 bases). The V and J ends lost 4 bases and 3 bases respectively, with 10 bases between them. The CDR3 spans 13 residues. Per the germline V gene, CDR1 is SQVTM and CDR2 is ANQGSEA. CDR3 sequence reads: CSVVREGGNTIYF. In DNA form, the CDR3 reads TGCAGCGTTGTCAGGGAGGGTGGAAACACCATATATTTT.

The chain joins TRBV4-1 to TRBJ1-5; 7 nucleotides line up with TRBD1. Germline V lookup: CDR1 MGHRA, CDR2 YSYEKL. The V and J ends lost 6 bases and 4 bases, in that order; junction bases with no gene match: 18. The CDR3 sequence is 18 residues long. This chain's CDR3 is CASSSEGHRGLSNQPQHF. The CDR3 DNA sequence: TGCGCCAGCAGTAGTGAGGGGCACAGGGGACTTTCAAATCAGCCCCAGCATTTT.

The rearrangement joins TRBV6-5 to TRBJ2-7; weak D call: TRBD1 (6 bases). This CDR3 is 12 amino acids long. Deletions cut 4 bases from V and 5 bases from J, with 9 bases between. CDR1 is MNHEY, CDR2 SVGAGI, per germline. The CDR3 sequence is CASSSYRDEQYF. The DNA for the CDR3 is TGTGCCAGCAGTTCCTACAGGGACGAGCAGTACTTC.

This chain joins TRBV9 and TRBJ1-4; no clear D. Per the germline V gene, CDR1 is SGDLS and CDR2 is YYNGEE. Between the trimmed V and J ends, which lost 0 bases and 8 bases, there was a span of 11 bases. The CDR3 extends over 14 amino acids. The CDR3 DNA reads TGTGCCAGCAGCGTAGGAGCCTCCGGGGAAAAACTGTTTTTT. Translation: CASSVGASGEKLFF. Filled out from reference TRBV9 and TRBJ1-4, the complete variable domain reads DSGVTQTPKHLITATGQRVTLRCSPRSGDLSVYWYQQSLDQGLQFLIQYYNGEERAKGNILERFSAQQFPDLHSELNLSSLELGDSALYFCASSVGASGEKLFFGSGTQLSVL.

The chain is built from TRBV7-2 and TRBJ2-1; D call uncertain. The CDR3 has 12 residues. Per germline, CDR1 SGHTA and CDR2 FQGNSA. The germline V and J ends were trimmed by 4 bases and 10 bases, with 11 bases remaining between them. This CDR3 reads CASSSDIGEQFF. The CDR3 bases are TGTGCCAGCAGCTCCGATATAGGGGAGCAGTTCTTC.

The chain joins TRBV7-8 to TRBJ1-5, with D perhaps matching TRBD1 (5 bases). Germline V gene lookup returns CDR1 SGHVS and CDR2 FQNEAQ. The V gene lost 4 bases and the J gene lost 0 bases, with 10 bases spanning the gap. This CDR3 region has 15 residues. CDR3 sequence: CASSSRDYSNQPQHF. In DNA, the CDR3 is TGTGCCAGCAGCTCCAGGGATTATAGCAATCAGCCCCAGCATTTT.

The CDR3 reads CASSLRGKQLNQETQYF. The CDR3 DNA reads as TGTGCCAGCAGCTTAAGGGGGAAACAGCTAAACCAAGAGACCCAGTACTTC. The chain recombines TRBV7-2 with TRBJ2-5; tentative D call: TRBD1 (6 bases). Trimming stripped 2 bases from V and 0 bases from J, with 16 bases between. The CDR3 is 17 residues long. CDR1 SGHTA and CDR2 FQGNSA come from the germline V gene.

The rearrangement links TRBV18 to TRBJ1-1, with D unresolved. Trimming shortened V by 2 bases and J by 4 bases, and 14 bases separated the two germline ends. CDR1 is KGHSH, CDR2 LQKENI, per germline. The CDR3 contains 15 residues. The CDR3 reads CASSPEYARSTEAFF. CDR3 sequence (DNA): TGTGCCAGCTCACCAGAATACGCTCGTTCCACTGAAGCTTTCTTT.

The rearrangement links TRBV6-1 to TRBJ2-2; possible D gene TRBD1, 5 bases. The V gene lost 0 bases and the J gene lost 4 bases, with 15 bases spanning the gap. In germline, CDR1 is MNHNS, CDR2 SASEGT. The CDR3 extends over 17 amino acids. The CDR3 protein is CASSEAPGQTITGELFF. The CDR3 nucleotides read TGTGCCAGCAGTGAAGCGCCAGGGCAGACAATCACCGGGGAGCTGTTTTTT.

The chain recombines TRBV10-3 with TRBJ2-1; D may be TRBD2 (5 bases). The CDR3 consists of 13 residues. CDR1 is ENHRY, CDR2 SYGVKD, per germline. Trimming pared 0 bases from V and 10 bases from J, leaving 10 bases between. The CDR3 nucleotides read TGTGCCATCAGTGAGTCGAGCGGCATAGAGCAGTTCTTC. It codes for CAISESSGIEQFF.

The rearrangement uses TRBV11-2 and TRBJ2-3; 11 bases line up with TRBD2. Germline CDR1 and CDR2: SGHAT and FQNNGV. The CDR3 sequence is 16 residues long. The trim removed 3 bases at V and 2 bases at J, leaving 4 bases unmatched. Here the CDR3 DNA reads TGTGCCAGCAGCTTTACTAGCGGGAGCCCCACAGATACGCAGTATTTT. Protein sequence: CASSFTSGSPTDTQYF.

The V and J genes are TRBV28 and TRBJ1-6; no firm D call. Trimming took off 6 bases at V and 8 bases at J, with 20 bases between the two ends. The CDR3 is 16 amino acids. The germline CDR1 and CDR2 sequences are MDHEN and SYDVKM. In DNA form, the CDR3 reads TGTGCCAGCAGCTCGGACCCGTTCGTCGGGCATTCACCCCTCCACTTT. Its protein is CASSSDPFVGHSPLHF.

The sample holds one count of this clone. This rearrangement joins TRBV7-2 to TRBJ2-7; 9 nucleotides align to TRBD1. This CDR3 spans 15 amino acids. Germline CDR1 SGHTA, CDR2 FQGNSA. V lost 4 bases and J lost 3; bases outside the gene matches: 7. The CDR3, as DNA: TGTGCCAGCAGCTCCGACAGGGGGAGCAGCTACGAGCAGTACTTC. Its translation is CASSSDRGSSYEQYF.

The CDR3 region is CAGRTSGGPYNEQFF. CDR3 coding DNA: TGTGCCGGGCGGACTAGCGGGGGGCCTTACAATGAGCAGTTCTTC. The chain carries TRBV2 and TRBJ2-1; TRBD2 agrees at 14 bases. V lost 11 bases, J lost 4 bases, and 7 bases stayed unmatched. CDR3 length: 15 residues. In germline, CDR1 is SNHLY, CDR2 FYNNEI.

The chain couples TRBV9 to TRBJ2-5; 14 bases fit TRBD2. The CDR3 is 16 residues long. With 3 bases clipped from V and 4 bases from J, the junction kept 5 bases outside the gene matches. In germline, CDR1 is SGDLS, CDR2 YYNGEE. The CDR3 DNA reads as TGTGCCAGCAGCGGACAGACTAGCGGGAGGGGAGAGACCCAGTACTTC. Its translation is CASSGQTSGRGETQYF.

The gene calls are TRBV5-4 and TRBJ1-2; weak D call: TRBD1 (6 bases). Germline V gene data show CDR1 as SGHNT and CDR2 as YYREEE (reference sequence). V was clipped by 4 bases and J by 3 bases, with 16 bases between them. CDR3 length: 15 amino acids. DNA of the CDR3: TGTGCCAGCAGCCTCAGCCGGGGGGGCGACTATGGCTACACCTTC. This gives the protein CASSLSRGGDYGYTF. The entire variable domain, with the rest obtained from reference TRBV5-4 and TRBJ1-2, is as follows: ETGVTQSPTHLIKTRGQQVTLRCSSQSGHNTVSWYQQALGQGPQFIFQYYREEENGRGNFPPRFSGLQFPNYSSELNVNALELDDSALYLCASSLSRGGDYGYTFGSGTRLTVV.

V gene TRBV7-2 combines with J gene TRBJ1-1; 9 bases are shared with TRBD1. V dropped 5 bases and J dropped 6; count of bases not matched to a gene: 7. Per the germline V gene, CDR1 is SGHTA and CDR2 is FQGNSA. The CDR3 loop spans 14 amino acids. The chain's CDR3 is CASSPTGGFAEAFF. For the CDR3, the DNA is TGTGCCAGCAGCCCGACAGGGGGATTCGCTGAAGCTTTCTTT.

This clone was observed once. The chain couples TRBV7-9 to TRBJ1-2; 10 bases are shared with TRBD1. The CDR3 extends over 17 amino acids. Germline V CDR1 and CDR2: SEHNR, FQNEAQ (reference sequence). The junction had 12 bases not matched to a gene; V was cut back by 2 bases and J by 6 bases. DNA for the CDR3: TGTGCCAGCAGCTTATGGTTAGACAGGGGGCAGGGAGATGGCTACACCTTC. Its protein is CASSLWLDRGQGDGYTF.